This T cell receptor (beta chain) is drawn from a study of T cells in Graves' hyperthyroidism and ophthalmopathy. In germline, CDR1 is MNHNS, CDR2 SASEGT. The CDR3 extends over 16 amino acids. Trimming stripped 0 bases from V and 5 bases from J, with 14 bases between. Study-wide results and caveats: Stable hyperthyroidism was told apart from ophthalmopathy by a model built on 13 V-J features.

Researchers amplified the TCR beta CDR3 regions from RNA transcripts. During a first-round RT-PCR of the TCR CDR3, the HTBI primer set was used. TCRdb reanalysed the multiplex PCR reads using MiXCR and keeps one entry per CDR3 protein. Among approximately 600,000 distinct CDR3 sequences listed, more than 20% were seen once. Thyroid ultrasound and orbital computed tomography, with clinical symptoms and serum thyroxine and TRAb, informed diagnoses. Comments on this clonotype: Its matching antigen is unknown.

This chain links TRBV6-1 with TRBJ1-5, with TRBD1 as a possible D gene (6 bases). Sample: blood. This receptor was taken from a man aged 25-45 years with Graves' ophthalmopathy. CDR3 in DNA: TGTGCCAGCAGTGAAGCGCTAACAGGGTGGGATCAGCCCCAGCATTTT. It yields the protein CASSEALTGWDQPQHF.